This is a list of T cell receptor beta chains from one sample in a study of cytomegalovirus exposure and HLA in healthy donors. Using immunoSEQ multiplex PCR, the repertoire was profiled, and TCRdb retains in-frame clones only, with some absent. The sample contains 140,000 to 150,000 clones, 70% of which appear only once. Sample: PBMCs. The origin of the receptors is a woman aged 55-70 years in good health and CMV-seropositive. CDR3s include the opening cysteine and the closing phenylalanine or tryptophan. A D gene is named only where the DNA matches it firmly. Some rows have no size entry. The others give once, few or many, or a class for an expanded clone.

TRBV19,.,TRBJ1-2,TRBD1,CASSIGSAAPLVWTGNGYTF,TGTGCCAGTAGTATCGGAAGCGCGGCTCCCCTTGTGTGGACAGGGAATGGCTACACCTTC
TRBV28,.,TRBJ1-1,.,CASRLRGSLINTEAFF,TGTGCCAGCAGACTCCGGGGGTCTTTGATTAACACTGAAGCTTTCTTT
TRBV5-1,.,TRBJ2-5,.,CASSLQGNQETQYF,TGCGCCAGCAGCTTACAGGGTAACCAAGAGACCCAGTACTTC
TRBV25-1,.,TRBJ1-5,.,CASSPGDIGNQPQHF,TGTGCCAGCAGTCCTGGGGACATTGGGAATCAGCCCCAGCATTTT
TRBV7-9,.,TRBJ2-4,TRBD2,CASTPAWGRENIQYF,TGTGCCAGCACCCCGGCGTGGGGGAGGGAAAACATTCAGTACTTC
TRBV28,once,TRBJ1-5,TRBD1,CASSLTLTGASNQPQHF,TGTGCCAGCAGTTTAACCCTGACAGGGGCCAGCAATCAGCCCCAGCATTTT
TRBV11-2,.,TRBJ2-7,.,CASSFGGGGTYEQYF,TGTGCCAGCAGCTTTGGGGGCGGGGGAACCTACGAGCAGTACTTC
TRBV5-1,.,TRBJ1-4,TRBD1,CASSLRTGIEKLFF,TGCGCCAGCAGCTTACGGACAGGGATTGAAAAACTGTTTTTT
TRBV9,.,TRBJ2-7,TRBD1,CASSVGGQGVYEQYF,TGTGCCAGCAGCGTAGGGGGTCAGGGGGTCTACGAGCAGTACTTC
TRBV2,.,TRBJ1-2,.,CASREAGTYRWGYTF,TGTGCCAGCAGAGAGGCGGGGACCTACAGATGGGGCTACACCTTC
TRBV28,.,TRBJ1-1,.,CASIQGTEAFF,TGTGCCAGCATACAGGGCACTGAAGCTTTCTTT
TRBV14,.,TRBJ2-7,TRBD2,CASSPVAGGRGEQYF,TGTGCCAGCAGCCCTGTAGCGGGAGGGCGAGGGGAGCAGTACTTC
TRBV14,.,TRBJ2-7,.,CASSQLRAGEQYF,TGTGCCAGCAGCCAATTGAGGGCCGGCGAGCAGTACTTC
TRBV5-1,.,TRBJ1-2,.,CASSLAAGSNYGYTF,TGCGCCAGCAGCTTGGCAGCAGGGTCAAACTATGGCTACACCTTC
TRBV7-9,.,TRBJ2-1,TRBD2,CSSSIIAGGSNEQFF,TGTTCCAGCAGTATCATAGCGGGAGGTTCCAATGAGCAGTTCTTC
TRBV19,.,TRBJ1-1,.,CASSDARHMNTEAFF,TGTGCCAGTAGTGATGCCAGGCACATGAACACTGAAGCTTTCTTT
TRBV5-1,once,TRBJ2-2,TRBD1,CASSAGDRANGELFF,TGCGCCAGCAGCGCCGGGGACAGGGCAAACGGGGAGCTGTTTTTT
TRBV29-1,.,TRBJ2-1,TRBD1,CSGGNRGRFNEQFF,TGCAGCGGGGGGAACAGGGGGCGTTTCAATGAGCAGTTCTTC
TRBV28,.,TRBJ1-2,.,CASRTTSAYGYTF,TGTGCCAGCAGGACGACATCAGCTTATGGCTACACCTTC
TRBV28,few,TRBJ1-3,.,CASSLIPGFIGNTIYF,TGTGCCAGCAGTTTAATTCCCGGGTTCATCGGAAACACCATATATTTT
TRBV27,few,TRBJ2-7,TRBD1,CASSLGQGFYEQYF,TGTGCCAGCAGTTTGGGACAGGGGTTCTACGAGCAGTACTTC
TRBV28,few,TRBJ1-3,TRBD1,CASSLSGGHSGNTIYF,TGTGCCAGCAGTTTATCAGGGGGGCACTCTGGAAACACCATATATTTT
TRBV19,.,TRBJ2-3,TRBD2,CASSSTSGSSTDTQYF,TGTGCCAGTAGTAGCACTAGCGGGAGTAGCACAGATACGCAGTATTTT
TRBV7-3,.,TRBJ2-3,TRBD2,CASSPIAGGDTQYF,TGTGCCAGCAGCCCGATAGCGGGTGGAGATACGCAGTATTTT
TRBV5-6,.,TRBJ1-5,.,CASSTLRAPAQPQHF,TGTGCCAGCAGCACTCTGAGGGCCCCGGCTCAGCCCCAGCATTTT
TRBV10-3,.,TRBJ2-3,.,CAISESVQLTDTQYF,TGTGCCATCAGTGAGTCGGTACAGCTCACAGATACGCAGTATTTT
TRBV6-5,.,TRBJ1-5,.,CASSPIRGNQPQHF,TGTGCCAGCAGCCCGATCCGAGGCAATCAGCCCCAGCATTTT
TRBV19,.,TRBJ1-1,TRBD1,CASSGTVNTEAFF,TGTGCCAGTTCCGGGACAGTGAACACTGAAGCTTTCTTT
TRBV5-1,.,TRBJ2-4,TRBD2,CASSLVSGRTLNIQYF,TGCGCCAGCAGCTTGGTTAGCGGGAGGACCTTAAACATTCAGTACTTC
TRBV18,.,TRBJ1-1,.,CASSLLNTEAFF,TGTGCCAGCTCCCTCTTGAACACTGAAGCTTTCTTT
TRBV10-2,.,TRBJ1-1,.,CASLGGRNTEAFF,TGCGCCAGCCTGGGGGGGCGGAACACTGAAGCTTTCTTT
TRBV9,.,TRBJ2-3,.,CASSDLTSLDTQYF,TGTGCCAGCAGCGACTTGACTAGTCTGGATACGCAGTATTTT